The sequence of this TCR beta chain was determined in a study of CD8 T cells in Susac syndrome. CDR3 length equals 15 residues. The V gene's germline CDR1 is LGHDT and CDR2 YNNKEL (reference sequence). The V end lost 4 bases, the J end lost 4 bases, and 13 bases lay between the germline ends. This clonotype was observed a handful of times. Random hexamers primed reverse transcription of roughly 0.45 to 1 ug RNA. In TCRdb, the immunoSEQ multiplex PCR reads were re-called with MiXCR into one record per CDR3 protein. The sample has about 300,000 distinct CDR3 sequences; around 92% are singletons. The genes are TRBV3-1 and TRBJ2-2; D not certain. The sample comprised CD4+ T cells from PBMCs. This TCR was recovered from a human donor with multiple sclerosis. CDR3 nucleotide sequence: TGTGCCAGCAGCCGACACCCCCAGCCCACCGGGGAGCTGTTTTTT. It translates to CASSRHPQPTGELFF.